This TCR beta chain was observed in a study of blood T cell repertoires in COVID-19. As for the study in general: COVID-19 samples collected from the United States, Italy and Spain covered acute and convalescent phases. PBMCs, B-cell-depleted T cells, or T cells were the source of the cDNA or gDNA that made up the material.

V was pared by 5 bases and J by 2 bases, with 11 bases of the junction left unmatched. Germline V gene lookup returns CDR1 MNHEY and CDR2 SMNVEV (reference sequence). This CDR3 region has 16 residues. Some clones are missing from TCRdb's copy, which holds only in-frame ones; the method was immunoSEQ multiplex PCR. In the table there are approximately 160,000 clones, roughly 83% of which are singletons. The chain has TRBV27 and TRBJ2-7, with 8 bases fitting TRBD2. This receptor was identified in a woman aged 55-75 years with acute or convalescent COVID-19. Sequencing used peripheral blood. The CDR3 nucleotides are TGTGCCAGCAGTGCCCACGCCGGGACTAGGGCCTACGAGCAGTACTTC. Its translation: CASSAHAGTRAYEQYF.